These 28 T cell receptor beta chains share one sample of origin, sequenced in a study of blood T cell repertoires in COVID-19. Clones were sequenced by immunoSEQ multiplex PCR, and TCRdb holds only the in-frame ones, with some missing. The sample consists of about 68,000 clones, roughly 84% of them appearing once. Sample: peripheral blood. Receptor source: a man over 45 with active COVID-19.

The V call is TRBV3-1 (or the pseudogene TRBV3-2), the J call TRBJ2-7, with TRBD2 as a possible D gene (6 bases). The CDR3 has 15 amino acids. Per germline, CDR1 LGHDT and CDR2 YNNKEL (reference sequence). Trimming removed 4 bases from V and 2 bases from J, with 15 bases in between. CDR3 DNA sequence: TGTGCCAGCAGCCGCCAAGCGGAGGGCCCCTACGAGCAGTACTTC. It codes for CASSRQAEGPYEQYF.

The chain employs TRBV18 and TRBJ2-3; D not certain. Trimming cost V 3 bases and J 4 bases, with 8 bases left between them. Germline-derived CDR1 and CDR2 are KGHSH and LQKENI. CDR3 length: 13 amino acids. The CDR3 DNA reads as TGTGCCAGCTCACCTTCTAACGCAGATACGCAGTATTTT. It encodes CASSPSNADTQYF.

The V and J genes are TRBV5-4 and TRBJ2-7; TRBD2 aligns across 8 bases. The ends lost 3 bases at V and 7 bases at J; junction bases unmatched: 12. CDR1 and CDR2 from the germline V gene are SGHNT and YYREEE (reference sequence). This CDR3 is 15 amino acids long. CDR3 amino acids: CASSWGLGGSQEQYF. CDR3 DNA sequence: TGTGCCAGCAGCTGGGGACTAGGCGGGAGTCAAGAGCAGTACTTC.

In this sample, this clone turned up once. This chain joins TRBV5-1 and TRBJ2-7; possibly TRBD1 for D (6 bases). Trimming took off 4 bases at V and 2 bases at J, with 13 bases between the two ends. This CDR3 spans 14 amino acids. Looked up from germline, CDR1 is SGHRS and CDR2 is YFSETQ. The CDR3 is CASSPGAVTYEQYF. As DNA, the CDR3 is TGCGCCAGCAGCCCAGGGGCGGTGACCTACGAGCAGTACTTC.

The rearrangement joins TRBV6-5 to TRBJ2-3; D may be TRBD1 (5 bases). The CDR3 has 15 residues. Trimming shortened V by 0 bases and J by 5 bases, and 12 bases separated the two germline ends. The germline V gene has CDR1 MNHEY and CDR2 SVGAGI. CDR3 region: CASSYSGQGGDTQYF. The CDR3 region has the DNA TGTGCCAGCAGTTACTCGGGGCAGGGCGGAGATACGCAGTATTTT.

The chain employs TRBV7-9 and TRBJ2-7; perhaps TRBD2 as D (5 bases). The V gene's germline CDR1 is SEHNR and CDR2 FQNEAQ (reference sequence). CDR3 length equals 12 residues. V was trimmed by 5 bases and J by 5 bases, leaving 10 bases between them. Here the CDR3 reads CASSASQDEQYF. CDR3 nucleotide sequence: TGTGCCAGCAGCGCTAGCCAAGACGAGCAGTACTTC.

This sequence joins TRBV6-6 and TRBJ1-6, with D possibly being TRBD1 (5 bases). The length of the CDR3 is 14 residues. V was clipped by 2 bases and J by 10 bases, with 12 bases between them. From germline, CDR1 is MNHNY and CDR2 SVGAGI (reference sequence). CDR3 DNA sequence: TGTGCCAGCAGTTACGCGTCAGGGAGGTCACCCCTCCACTTT. This sequence encodes CASSYASGRSPLHF.

This clone was detected only a few times. This rearrangement joins TRBV2 to TRBJ1-5; 11 bases fit TRBD1. Germline values: CDR1 SNHLY, CDR2 FYNNEI. The CDR3 has 17 residues. V was pared by 4 bases and J by 0 bases, with 5 bases of the junction left unmatched. Written as DNA, the CDR3 is TGTGCCAGCAGTGGGGGACAGGGGGAAGATAGCAATCAGCCCCAGCATTTT. Amino acids: CASSGGQGEDSNQPQHF.

The sample holds a few counts of this clone. This chain links TRBV5-1 with TRBJ2-2; 7 bases align to TRBD1. The J segment lost 2 bases and the V segment lost 4 bases, leaving 8 bases of the junction unmatched. Looked up from germline, CDR1 is SGHRS and CDR2 is YFSETQ. CDR3 length: 16 amino acids. This CDR3 reads CASSGEGAGNTGELFF. The CDR3 nucleotides read TGCGCCAGCAGCGGCGAGGGGGCAGGAAACACCGGGGAGCTGTTTTTT.

The chain employs TRBV19 and TRBJ1-6; TRBD1 aligns across 7 bases. CDR3 length: 15 amino acids. Germline V CDR1 and CDR2: LNHDA, SQIVND (reference sequence). J was trimmed by 3 bases and V by 10 bases; bases with no gene match: 9. The CDR3 reads CATPPDRDYNSPLHF. CDR3 sequence (DNA): TGTGCCACCCCTCCCGACAGGGACTATAATTCACCCCTCCACTTT.

This clone was counted only a few times. The rearrangement links TRBV2 to TRBJ2-1, with 12 bases aligning to TRBD2. V lost 7 bases and J lost 6; bases outside the gene matches: 7. The CDR3 sequence is 15 residues long. The germline V gene encodes CDR1 SNHLY and CDR2 FYNNEI. CDR3 amino acids: CASTPWTSGANEQFF. In DNA, the CDR3 is TGTGCCAGCACTCCGTGGACTAGCGGGGCCAATGAGCAGTTCTTC.

The chain recombines TRBV11-2 with TRBJ2-7; 9 bases align to TRBD1. V trimming: 0 bases; J trimming: 2 bases; junction bases outside the gene matches: 5. Germline CDR1 and CDR2: SGHAT and FQNNGV. The CDR3 covers 16 residues. The CDR3 here is CASSLEGTGCPYEQYF. The CDR3 DNA is TGTGCCAGCAGCTTAGAAGGGACAGGGTGCCCCTACGAGCAGTACTTC.

The V gene is TRBV27, the J gene TRBJ2-1, with D perhaps TRBD1 (6 bases). The CDR3 length is 17 residues. The germline gives CDR1 MNHEY, CDR2 SMNVEV (reference sequence). Trimming shortened V by 3 bases and J by 9 bases, and 24 bases separated the two germline ends. The DNA of the CDR3 is TGTGCCAGCAGTTTTGGTGTCGGGCAGGGGAAGTATGGTGAGCAGTTCTTC. Translating gives CASSFGVGQGKYGEQFF.

The V call is TRBV7-2, the J call TRBJ1-5; TRBD1 might be the D (5 bases). There are 15 residues in the CDR3. Germline V gives CDR1 SGHTA, CDR2 FQGNSA. V lost 5 bases and J 5 bases, leaving 16 bases between the germline ends. The CDR3 DNA is TGTGCCAGCAGCCCCCAGGCAGGGTCAGATCAGCCCCAGCATTTT. Amino acid sequence: CASSPQAGSDQPQHF.

The chain links TRBV6-2 or TRBV6-3 to TRBJ1-2; the D gene is possibly TRBD1 (5 bases). In germline, CDR1 is MNHEY, CDR2 SVGEGT. With 5 bases removed from V and 8 bases from J, the gap between germline ends came to 12 bases. The CDR3 sequence is 12 residues long. CDR3 region: CASSLRVFGYTF. DNA of the CDR3: TGTGCCAGCAGTCTCAGGGTGTTCGGCTACACCTTC.

The chain employs TRBV25-1 and TRBJ1-2; D gene uncertain. Germline V gene sequence: CDR1 MGHDK, CDR2 SYGVNS. The CDR3 contains 14 residues. Trimming pared 3 bases from V and 5 bases from J, leaving 13 bases between. For the CDR3, the DNA is TGTGCCAGCAGTGATACTAGTGGGCTTTATGGCTACACCTTC. Translation: CASSDTSGLYGYTF.

The chain employs TRBV6-5 and TRBJ2-7, with 12 bases fitting TRBD2. With V trimmed by 3 bases and J by 6 bases, 3 bases remained unmatched. This CDR3 spans 14 amino acids. Germline V gives CDR1 MNHEY, CDR2 SVGAGI. For the CDR3, the DNA is TGTGCCAGCAGTTATCGGACTAGCGGGATCGAGCAGTACTTC. Protein product: CASSYRTSGIEQYF.

This clone has just a few counts. The chain links TRBV4-2 to TRBJ1-1; D not certain. The germline V and J ends were trimmed by 0 bases and 4 bases, with 12 bases remaining between them. Germline V lookup: CDR1 LGHNA, CDR2 YNFKEQ. The CDR3 runs to 15 residues. The CDR3 coding sequence is TGTGCCAGCAGCCAAGATAGAACAGTCCCCACTGAAGCTTTCTTT. Protein: CASSQDRTVPTEAFF.

V and J are TRBV4-2 and TRBJ1-5; possible D gene TRBD1, 5 bases. The V gene lost 3 bases and the J gene lost 7 bases, with 22 bases spanning the gap. Germline V gene sequence: CDR1 LGHNA, CDR2 YNFKEQ. The CDR3 loop spans 17 amino acids. The CDR3 nucleotides are TGTGCCAGCAGCCAGGCACCACGGGGGGGGAGAGACCAGCCCCAGCATTTT. Translating it yields CASSQAPRGGRDQPQHF.

This sequence joins TRBV5-1 and TRBJ1-5; perhaps TRBD1 as D (5 bases). The CDR3 is 15 residues long. V dropped 4 bases and J dropped 3 bases, with 14 bases sitting between them. Germline loops: CDR1 SGHRS, CDR2 YFSETQ. CDR3 in DNA: TGCGCCAGCAGCGCCCAGCCAGGGCACAATCAGCCCCAGCATTTT. Its translation: CASSAQPGHNQPQHF.

The chain links TRBV5-1 to TRBJ2-5, with TRBD2 matching over 7 bases. CDR3 size: 15 residues. Trimming took 2 bases from V and 1 from J; bases not matched to a gene: 5. CDR1 and CDR2 from the germline V gene are SGHRS and YFSETQ. As DNA, the CDR3 is TGCGCCAGCAGCTTAGAGCGGGGAGTCCAAGAGACCCAGTACTTC. Protein sequence: CASSLERGVQETQYF. The full variable domain, in which reference TRBV5-1 and TRBJ2-5 provide the parts outside the CDR3, is KAGVTQTPRYLIKTRGQQVTLSCSPISGHRSVSWYQQTPGQGLQFLFEYFSETQRNKGNFPGRFSGRQFSNSRSEMNVSTLELGDSALYLCASSLERGVQETQYFGPGTRLLVL.

This chain uses TRBV7-9 with TRBJ1-6; maybe TRBD1 (5 bases). Germline V gene sequence: CDR1 SEHNR, CDR2 FQNEAQ (reference sequence). There are 14 residues in the CDR3. V gave up 4 bases and J gave up 7 bases, with 11 bases separating them. The CDR3 loop is CASSWAGRNSPLHF. DNA for the CDR3: TGTGCCAGCAGCTGGGCAGGGAGGAATTCACCCCTCCACTTT.

The rearrangement uses TRBV30 and TRBJ1-6; no firm D call. This CDR3 has 16 residues. V was pared by 0 bases and J by 0 bases, with 9 bases between. Looked up from germline, CDR1 is GTSNPN and CDR2 is SVGIG (reference sequence). CDR3 nucleotide sequence: TGTGCCTGGAGTGTGGCGGAAAGCTCCTATAATTCACCCCTCCACTTT. This sequence encodes CAWSVAESSYNSPLHF.

The chain carries TRBV5-1 and TRBJ1-2; D perhaps matches TRBD1 (5 bases). Germline V CDR1 and CDR2: SGHRS, YFSETQ. This CDR3 spans 15 amino acids. The germline V and J ends were trimmed by 0 bases and 5 bases, with 14 bases remaining between them. The CDR3 DNA follows: TGCGCCAGCAGCTTGGGACAGCAAAAGAAATATGGCTACACCTTC. This sequence encodes CASSLGQQKKYGYTF. The entire variable domain, with the rest obtained from reference TRBV5-1 and TRBJ1-2, is as follows: KAGVTQTPRYLIKTRGQQVTLSCSPISGHRSVSWYQQTPGQGLQFLFEYFSETQRNKGNFPGRFSGRQFSNSRSEMNVSTLELGDSALYLCASSLGQQKKYGYTFGSGTRLTVV.

V is TRBV5-1 and J is TRBJ2-3; D gene uncertain. This CDR3 is 16 amino acids long. CDR1 is SGHRS, CDR2 YFSETQ, per germline. Deletions cut 0 bases from V and 4 bases from J, with 15 bases between. CDR3 nucleotides: TGCGCCAGCAGCTTGGAAGCCGGCGGAATACCAGATACGCAGTATTTT. The encoded protein is CASSLEAGGIPDTQYF.

The rearrangement uses TRBV2 and TRBJ1-2; D unclear. CDR3 length equals 13 residues. The germline CDR1 and CDR2 sequences are SNHLY and FYNNEI. V lost 8 bases, J lost 0 bases, and 10 bases lay in between. This CDR3 reads CASREVANYGYTF. In DNA form, the CDR3 reads TGTGCCAGCCGAGAGGTAGCTAACTATGGCTACACCTTC.

The CDR3 DNA sequence: TGTGCCAGCTCCCTTTCGACAGTGAACACCGGGGAGCTGTTTTTT. It codes for CASSLSTVNTGELFF. The V gene is TRBV18, the J gene TRBJ2-2, with TRBD1 as a possible D gene (5 bases). Germline V lookup: CDR1 KGHSH, CDR2 LQKENI. Trimming removed 6 bases from V and 1 base from J, with 12 bases in between. The CDR3 runs 15 residues.

The chain is built from TRBV21-1 and TRBJ2-7; the table's D call, TRBD2, has no DNA check behind it. TRBV21-1 is flagged as a pseudogene. This CDR3 region has 14 residues. CDR3 amino acids: CASSKDASRYEQYF. Written as DNA, the CDR3 is TGTGCCAGCAGCAAAGATGCGAGCCGCTACGAGCAGTACTTC.